The 16 T cell receptor beta chains presented below share a single source sample, sequenced in a study of STAT5B mutations in CD4+ large granular lymphocyte leukemia (dated by TCRdb to the early 2020s). Library generation was performed with the immunoSEQ multiplex PCR assay. TCRdb mirrors the immuneACCESS table, restricted to in-frame sequences. Some clones are absent from its copies; in checked studies, under half trace to an unresolved V gene, and the reason for the others is unknown. Within this sample are about 40,000 clones, with roughly 76% of them counted one time only. The leading ten clones occupy around 3.3% of the sample. The specimen sequenced was CD4+ T cells from blood buffy coats. All receptors derive from a human donor in good health.

In its sample, this clone was seen once. The rearrangement uses TRBV5-6 and TRBJ1-2; weak D call: TRBD1 (5 bases). V lost 2 bases to trimming and J lost 0 bases, with 8 bases between them. The CDR3 is made up of 14 amino acids. Germline CDR1 reads SGHDT; CDR2 reads YYEEEE. This CDR3 is CASSFGTANYGYTF. Here the CDR3 DNA reads TGTGCCAGCAGCTTTGGGACGGCTAACTATGGCTACACCTTC.

The CDR3: CASSPSRTGAYEQYF. CDR3 coding DNA: TGTGCCAGCTCACCATCCAGGACAGGGGCCTACGAGCAGTACTTC. The chain uses TRBV18 and TRBJ2-7; 9 positions agree with TRBD1. Germline assignment: CDR1 KGHSH and CDR2 LQKENI. The CDR3 contains 15 residues. V was pared by 2 bases and J by 2 bases, with 4 bases of the junction left unmatched.

The rearrangement joins TRBV7-2 to TRBJ1-1; D gene unclear. Germline V lookup: CDR1 SGHTA, CDR2 FQGNSA. V was cut by 5 bases and J by 1 base, with 20 bases left in between. This CDR3 has 17 residues. The DNA for the CDR3 is TGTGCCAGCAGCCAACTGGGTCTCACCCCACCGAACACTGAAGCTTTCTTT. Amino acids: CASSQLGLTPPNTEAFF.

The rearrangement uses TRBV7-6 and TRBJ2-2, with D uncertain. The CDR3 consists of 11 residues. Trimming pared 4 bases from V and 5 bases from J, leaving 2 bases between. Per the germline V gene, CDR1 is SGHVS and CDR2 is FNYEAQ. CDR3 in amino acids: CASSSTGELFF. Here the CDR3 DNA reads TGTGCCAGCAGCTCTACCGGGGAGCTGTTTTTT. Based on the CDR3 plus reference TRBV7-6 and TRBJ2-2, the full variable domain is GAGVSQSPRYKVTKRGQDVALRCDPISGHVSLYWYRQALGQGPEFLTYFNYEAQQDKSGLPNDRFSAERPEGSISTLTIQRTEQRDSAMYRCASSSTGELFFGEGSRLTVL.

The chain is built from TRBV9 and TRBJ2-7, with D unclear. The CDR3 totals 16 residues. Trimming took 0 bases from V and 2 from J, leaving 15 bases between them. Germline CDR1 reads SGDLS; CDR2 reads YYNGEE. The CDR3 DNA is TGTGCCAGCAGCGTAGGTTGGTCTTCATCTACCTACGAGCAGTACTTC. It translates to CASSVGWSSSTYEQYF.

Worth noting for this clone: Other nucleotide sequences from this sample produce the same CDR3. The V and J genes are TRBV2 and TRBJ1-1; 10 bases match TRBD1. This CDR3 is 14 amino acids long. CDR1 is SNHLY and CDR2 is FYNNEI in the germline V gene. V lost 4 bases, J lost 5 bases, and 4 bases stayed unmatched. This chain's CDR3 is CASSGQGAGTEAFF. For the CDR3, the DNA is TGTGCCAGCAGTGGACAGGGGGCAGGGACTGAAGCTTTCTTT.

The gene calls are TRBV15 and TRBJ2-3; the D call may be TRBD1 or TRBD2 (5 bases each). Germline CDR1 and CDR2: LNHNV and YYDKDF (reference sequence). The CDR3 has 18 residues. V was trimmed by 0 bases and J by 3 bases, leaving 19 bases between them. CDR3 residues: CATSRELLGSEGTDTQYF. CDR3 DNA: TGTGCCACCAGCAGAGAGTTATTGGGTAGCGAGGGGACAGATACGCAGTATTTT.

The chain recombines TRBV30 with TRBJ2-3, with 10 positions matching TRBD2. The V segment lost 4 bases and the J segment 2 bases; nucleotides outside the gene matches: 6. CDR1 GTSNPN and CDR2 SVGIG come from the germline V gene (reference sequence). CDR3 length: 15 residues. The CDR3, as DNA: TGTGCCTGGATGAGTGGACTAGCGGTCACAGATACGCAGTATTTT. Its protein product is CAWMSGLAVTDTQYF.

This sequence joins TRBV5-1 and TRBJ2-5; D is unresolved. This CDR3 contains 12 residues. Trimming left V 1 base short and J 3 bases short, with 4 bases between. Germline-derived CDR1 and CDR2 are SGHRS and YFSETQ. The CDR3 bases are TGCGCCAGCAGCTTGCTGGAAGAGACCCAGTACTTC. This sequence encodes CASSLLEETQYF.

This clone was counted once. The V call is TRBV30, the J call TRBJ2-1; 8 bases line up with TRBD1. Germline V gene data show CDR1 as GTSNPN and CDR2 as SVGIG (reference sequence). V was pared by 2 bases and J by 10 bases, with 7 bases of the junction left unmatched. The CDR3 runs 13 residues. CDR3 loop: CAWSSDRAREQFF. CDR3 nucleotides: TGTGCCTGGAGTTCGGACAGGGCACGGGAGCAGTTCTTC.

The chain uses TRBV27 and TRBJ2-7; 10 nucleotides agree with TRBD2. Germline trimming cut 8 bases from V and 6 bases from J; bases unmatched to any gene: 10. The CDR3 is made up of 14 amino acids. Germline CDR1 MNHEY, CDR2 SMNVEV (reference sequence). CDR3 protein: CASGTASGGAEQYF. The CDR3 coding sequence is TGTGCCAGCGGAACCGCGAGCGGGGGGGCCGAGCAGTACTTC.

The chain links TRBV10-3 to TRBJ2-7; the D gene is possibly TRBD2 (6 bases). Deletions cut 4 bases from V and 1 base from J, with 14 bases between. CDR3 length: 15 residues. Germline V gene lookup returns CDR1 ENHRY and CDR2 SYGVKD. The CDR3 here is CAISGSASVSYEQYF. The CDR3 DNA reads TGTGCCATCAGTGGCAGCGCTAGCGTATCCTACGAGCAGTACTTC.

CDR3 coding DNA: TGTGCCAGCAGTTACCTAGCGGGAGGATACAATGAGCAGTTCTTC. It yields the protein CASSYLAGGYNEQFF. The chain has TRBV6-6 and TRBJ2-1, with 11 bases fitting TRBD2. The CDR3 has 15 amino acids. The V gene's germline CDR1 is MNHNY and CDR2 SVGAGI (reference sequence). J was trimmed by 4 bases and V by 2 bases; bases with no gene match: 1.

The V call is TRBV7-9, the J call TRBJ2-7, with D unresolved. The CDR3 runs to 15 residues. V was shortened by 3 bases and J by 0 bases, with 12 bases between the two germline ends. Germline V gene sequence: CDR1 SEHNR, CDR2 FQNEAQ (reference sequence). CDR3 amino acids: CASSFLGGDSYEQYF. CDR3 in DNA: TGTGCCAGCAGCTTCCTGGGCGGCGACTCCTACGAGCAGTACTTC.

This clone was counted a few times. This rearrangement joins TRBV9 to TRBJ1-5; tentative D call: TRBD1 (6 bases). The V gene's germline CDR1 is SGDLS and CDR2 YYNGEE. The CDR3 has 15 amino acids. V lost 0 bases, J lost 1 base, and 8 bases lay in between. CDR3 DNA sequence: TGTGCCAGCAGCGTAGGGACAGAGAGCAATCAGCCCCAGCATTTT. As protein: CASSVGTESNQPQHF.

This clone has only one observation. The CDR3 reads CASSQDQGKLMTNEKLFF. The CDR3 DNA is TGCGCCAGCAGCCAAGATCAGGGTAAACTCATGACTAATGAAAAACTGTTTTTT. The V call is TRBV4-1, the J call TRBJ1-4; TRBD1 is a possible D gene (5 bases). Germline CDR1 reads MGHRA; CDR2 reads YSYEKL. Trimming took 0 bases from V and 2 from J, leaving 16 bases between them. CDR3 size: 18 residues.